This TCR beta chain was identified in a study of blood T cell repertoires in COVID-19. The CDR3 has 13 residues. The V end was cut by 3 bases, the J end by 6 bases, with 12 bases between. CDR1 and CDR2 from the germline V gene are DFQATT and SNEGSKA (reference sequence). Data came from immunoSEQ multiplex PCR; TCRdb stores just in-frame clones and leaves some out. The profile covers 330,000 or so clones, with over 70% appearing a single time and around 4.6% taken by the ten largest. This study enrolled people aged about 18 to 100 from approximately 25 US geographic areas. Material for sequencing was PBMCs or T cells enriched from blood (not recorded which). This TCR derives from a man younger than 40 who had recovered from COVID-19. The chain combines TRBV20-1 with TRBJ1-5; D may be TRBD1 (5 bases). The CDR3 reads CSASEAQGQPQHF. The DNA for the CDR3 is TGCAGTGCTAGTGAAGCTCAGGGTCAGCCCCAGCATTTT.